This passage covers 9 T cell receptor beta chains from one sample sequenced in a study of T cell clonality in common variable immunodeficiency. Study-wide points: Reportedly, TCR beta sequences from common variable immunodeficiency showed fewer deletions and N-nucleotide insertions.

Which antigens these TCRs recognize remains unknown. Data came from immunoSEQ multiplex PCR; TCRdb stores just in-frame clones and leaves some out. The record shows more than 13,000 clones for this sample, with no singletons present. Sequenced material: peripheral blood mononuclear cells. All receptors come from a human donor with common variable immunodeficiency.

With regard to this clone: The CDR3 extends 3 residues past the end of the read, so its final part is completed from the germline J gene. The chain is built from TRBV18 and TRBJ1-6, with TRBD1 matching over 7 bases. The CDR3 is made up of 14 amino acids. The junction had 3 bases not matched to a gene; V was cut back by 3 bases and J by 7 bases. Germline values: CDR1 KGHSH, CDR2 LQKENI. The CDR3 bases that were read are TGTGCCAGCTCACCGGGGACAGAGAATTCACCC. It codes for CASSPGTENSP. The entire CDR3 protein is CASSPGTENSPLHF.

As regards this clone: The CDR3 extends 3 residues past the end of the read, so its final part is completed from the germline J gene. This rearrangement joins TRBV30 to TRBJ1-5; TRBD1 aligns across 9 bases. Trimming cost V 5 bases and J 7 bases; bases outside gene matches: 12. Looked up from germline, CDR1 is GTSNPN and CDR2 is SVGIG (reference sequence). This CDR3 has 15 residues. This CDR3 is CAWGPGTGTWQPQHF. CDR3 DNA, as far as it was read: TGTGCCTGGGGTCCCGGGACAGGGACTTGGCAGCCC.

This clone is medium-sized by share. The CDR3 end lies 3 residues beyond the end of the read and is filled in from the germline J gene. This rearrangement joins TRBV14 to TRBJ2-3; no clear D. The V and J ends lost 2 bases and 0 bases respectively, with 9 bases between them. The CDR3 has 15 residues. Germline loops: CDR1 SGHDN, CDR2 FVKESK. CDR3 in amino acids: CASSQRSTSTDTQYF. CDR3 bases read: TGTGCCAGCAGCCAACGTTCGACTAGCACAGATACG.

Worth noting for this clone: The read gets to within 3 residues of the CDR3 end, and the germline J gene fills in the rest. The chain uses TRBV30 and TRBJ1-6; no reliable D call. CDR1 and CDR2 (germline): GTSNPN, SVGIG (reference sequence). This CDR3 comprises 12 residues. The V gene lost 0 bases and the J gene lost 9 bases, with 6 bases spanning the gap. The part of the CDR3 DNA that was read is TGTGCCTGGAGTGTACGGGGTTCACCC. Translation: CAWSVRGSP. The entire CDR3 sequence reads CAWSVRGSPLHF. The variable domain in full, with the rest retrieved from reference TRBV30 and TRBJ1-6, is SQTIHQWPATLVQPVGSPLSLECTVEGTSNPNLYWYRQAAGRGLQLLFYSVGIGQISSEVPQNLSASRPQDRQFILSSKKLLLSDSGFYLCAWSVRGSPLHFGNGTRLTVT.

This clone was counted a few times. The missing CDR3 end, 3 residues past where the read stops, is filled in from the germline J gene. The V gene is TRBV7-9, the J gene TRBJ2-1; 9 nucleotides align to TRBD2. J lost 7 bases, V lost 2 bases, and 3 bases had no gene match. The V gene's germline CDR1 is SEHNR and CDR2 FQNEAQ (reference sequence). The CDR3 spans 14 residues. The part of the CDR3 DNA that was read is TGTGCCAGCAGCTTACAGCGGGAGGTGAATGAG. This gives the protein CASSLQREVNE. The CDR3, in full, reads CASSLQREVNEQFF.

A remark on this clone: The missing CDR3 end, 3 residues past where the read stops, is filled in from the germline J gene. The chain combines TRBV19 with TRBJ2-2, with D maybe TRBD2 (6 bases). Germline-derived CDR1 and CDR2 are LNHDA and SQIVND (reference sequence). CDR3 size: 15 residues. The V end was cut by 2 bases, the J end by 9 bases, with 16 bases between. CDR3 protein: CASSISRGTHRELFF. CDR3 DNA (partial): TGTGCCAGTAGTATATCCCGGGGGACCCACCGGGAG.

This clone was observed a handful of times. Coverage ceases 3 residues before the CDR3 finishes, and the germline J gene fills in the end. This sequence joins TRBV7-9 and TRBJ1-1, with TRBD1 matching 8 bases. The CDR3 has 13 amino acids. The V gene's germline CDR1 is SEHNR and CDR2 FQNEAQ (reference sequence). V shed 5 bases and J 5 bases; nucleotides not matched to a gene: 4. The CDR3 sequence: CASSQTGATEAFF. The sequenced part of the CDR3 DNA is TGTGCCAGCAGCCAGACAGGGGCGACTGAA. Filled out from reference TRBV7-9 and TRBJ1-1, the complete variable domain reads DTGVSQNPRHKITKRGQNVTFRCDPISEHNRLYWYRQTLGQGPEFLTYFQNEAQLEKSRLLSDRFSAERPKGSFSTLEIQRTEQGDSAMYLCASSQTGATEAFFGQGTRLTVV.

This clone showed up just a few times. Read sequence stops 3 residues before the CDR3 end, and the germline J gene provides the missing end. The chain joins TRBV18 to TRBJ2-1; tentative D call: TRBD1 (5 bases). CDR3 length: 16 residues. Germline CDR1 reads KGHSH; CDR2 reads LQKENI. Trimming took 6 bases from V and 0 from J, leaving 15 bases between them. The CDR3 DNA, read in part, is TGTGCCAGCTCCCAAACAGGCCAGAGCTCCTACAATGAG. Its translation: CASSQTGQSSYNE. The CDR3 as a whole reads CASSQTGQSSYNEQFF.

Remarks on this clone: The read comes to an end 3 residues before the CDR3 does, leaving the germline J gene to fill in the end. The V call is TRBV7-2, the J call TRBJ1-5; no clear D gene. Trimming shortened V by 2 bases and J by 1 base, and 6 bases separated the two germline ends. The CDR3 is made up of 14 amino acids. Per the germline V gene, CDR1 is SGHTA and CDR2 is FQGNSA. The CDR3 sequence is CASSLQRSNQPQHF. Incomplete CDR3 DNA: TGTGCCAGCAGCTTACAGAGAAGCAATCAGCCC.